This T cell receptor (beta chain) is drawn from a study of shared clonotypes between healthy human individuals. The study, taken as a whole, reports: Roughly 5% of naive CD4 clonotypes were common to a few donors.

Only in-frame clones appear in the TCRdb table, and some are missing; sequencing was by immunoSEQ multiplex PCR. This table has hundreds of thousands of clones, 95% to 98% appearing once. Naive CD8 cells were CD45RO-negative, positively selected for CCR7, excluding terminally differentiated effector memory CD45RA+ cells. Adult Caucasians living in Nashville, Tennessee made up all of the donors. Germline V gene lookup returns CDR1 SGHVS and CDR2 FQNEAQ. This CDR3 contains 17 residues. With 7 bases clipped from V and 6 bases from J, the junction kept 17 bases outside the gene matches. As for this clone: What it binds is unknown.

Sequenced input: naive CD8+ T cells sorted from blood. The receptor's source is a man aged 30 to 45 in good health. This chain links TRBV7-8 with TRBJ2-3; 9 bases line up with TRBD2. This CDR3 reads CASTIGDSGGEADTQYF. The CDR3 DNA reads TGTGCCAGCACGATCGGGGATAGCGGGGGAGAGGCTGATACGCAGTATTTT.